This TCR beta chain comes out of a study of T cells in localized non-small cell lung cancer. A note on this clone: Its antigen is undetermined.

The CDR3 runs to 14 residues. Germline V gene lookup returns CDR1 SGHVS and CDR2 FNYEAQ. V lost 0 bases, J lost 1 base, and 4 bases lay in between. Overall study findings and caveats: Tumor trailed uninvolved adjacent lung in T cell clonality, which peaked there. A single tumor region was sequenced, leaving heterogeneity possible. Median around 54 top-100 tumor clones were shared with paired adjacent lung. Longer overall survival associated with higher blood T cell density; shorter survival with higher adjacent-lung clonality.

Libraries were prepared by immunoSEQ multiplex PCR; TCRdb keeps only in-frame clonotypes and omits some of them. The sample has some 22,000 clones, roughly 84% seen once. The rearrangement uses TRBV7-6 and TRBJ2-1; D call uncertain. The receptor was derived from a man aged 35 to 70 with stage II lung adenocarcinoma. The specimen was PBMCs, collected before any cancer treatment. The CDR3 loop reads CASSLAGSYNEQFF. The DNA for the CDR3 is TGTGCCAGCAGCTTAGCGGGGTCCTACAATGAGCAGTTCTTC.